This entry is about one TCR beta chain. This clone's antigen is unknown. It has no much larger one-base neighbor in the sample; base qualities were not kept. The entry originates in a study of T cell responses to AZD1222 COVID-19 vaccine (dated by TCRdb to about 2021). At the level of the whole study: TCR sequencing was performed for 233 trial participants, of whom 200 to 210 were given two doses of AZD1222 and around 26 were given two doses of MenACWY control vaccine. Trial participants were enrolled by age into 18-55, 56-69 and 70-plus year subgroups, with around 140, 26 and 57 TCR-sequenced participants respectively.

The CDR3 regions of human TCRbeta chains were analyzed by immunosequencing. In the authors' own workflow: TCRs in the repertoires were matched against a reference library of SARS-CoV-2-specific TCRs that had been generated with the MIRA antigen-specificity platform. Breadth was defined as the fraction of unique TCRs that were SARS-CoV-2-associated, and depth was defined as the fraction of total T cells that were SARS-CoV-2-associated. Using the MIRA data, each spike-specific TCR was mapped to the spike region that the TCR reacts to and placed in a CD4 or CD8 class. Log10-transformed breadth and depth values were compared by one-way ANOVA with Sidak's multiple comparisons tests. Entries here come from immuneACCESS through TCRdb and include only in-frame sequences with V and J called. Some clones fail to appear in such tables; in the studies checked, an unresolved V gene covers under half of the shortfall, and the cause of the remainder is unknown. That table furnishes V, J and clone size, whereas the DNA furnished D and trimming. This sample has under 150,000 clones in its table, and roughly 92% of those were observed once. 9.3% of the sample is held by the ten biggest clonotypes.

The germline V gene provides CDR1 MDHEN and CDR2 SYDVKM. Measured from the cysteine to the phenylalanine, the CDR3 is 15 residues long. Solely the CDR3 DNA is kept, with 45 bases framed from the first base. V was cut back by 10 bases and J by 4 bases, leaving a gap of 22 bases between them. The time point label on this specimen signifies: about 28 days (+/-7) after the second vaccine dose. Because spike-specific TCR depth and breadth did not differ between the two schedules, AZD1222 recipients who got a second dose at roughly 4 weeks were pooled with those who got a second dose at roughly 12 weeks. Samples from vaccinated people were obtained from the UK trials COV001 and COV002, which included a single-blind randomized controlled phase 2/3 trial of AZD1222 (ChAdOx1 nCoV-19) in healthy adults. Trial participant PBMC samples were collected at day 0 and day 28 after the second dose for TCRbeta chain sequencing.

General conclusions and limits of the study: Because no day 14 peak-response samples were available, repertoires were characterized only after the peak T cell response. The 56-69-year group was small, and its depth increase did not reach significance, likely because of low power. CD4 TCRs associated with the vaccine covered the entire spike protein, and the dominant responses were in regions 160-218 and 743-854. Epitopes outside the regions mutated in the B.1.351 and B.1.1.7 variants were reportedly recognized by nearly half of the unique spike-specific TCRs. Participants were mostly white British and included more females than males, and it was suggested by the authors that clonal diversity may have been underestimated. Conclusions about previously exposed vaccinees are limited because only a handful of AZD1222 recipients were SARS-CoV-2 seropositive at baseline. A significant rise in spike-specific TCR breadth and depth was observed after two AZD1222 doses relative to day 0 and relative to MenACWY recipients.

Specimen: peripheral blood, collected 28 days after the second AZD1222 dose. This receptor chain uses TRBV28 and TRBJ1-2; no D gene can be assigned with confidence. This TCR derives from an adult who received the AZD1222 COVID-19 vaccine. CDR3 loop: CATSGSEPLFYGYTF. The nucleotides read TGTGCCACCTCCGGTTCCGAACCTTTATTCTATGGCTACACCTTC.